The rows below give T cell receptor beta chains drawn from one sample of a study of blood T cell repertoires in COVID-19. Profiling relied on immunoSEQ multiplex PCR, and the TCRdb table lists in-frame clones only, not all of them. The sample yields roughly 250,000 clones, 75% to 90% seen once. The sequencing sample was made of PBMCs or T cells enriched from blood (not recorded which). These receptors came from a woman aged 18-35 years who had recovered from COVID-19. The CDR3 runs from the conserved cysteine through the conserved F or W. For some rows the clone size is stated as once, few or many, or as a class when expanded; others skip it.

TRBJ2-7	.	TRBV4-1	CASSQDQGRREQYF
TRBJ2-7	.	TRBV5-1	CASSLRGVPYEQYF
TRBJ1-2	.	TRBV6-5	CASRDRVDYGYTF
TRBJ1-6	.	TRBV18	CASSTLPGSYNSPLHF
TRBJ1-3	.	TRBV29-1	CSVVGQLGGNTIYF
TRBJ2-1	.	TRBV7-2	CASSSQAGYNEQFF
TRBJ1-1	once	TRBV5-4	CASSLGVMNTEAFF
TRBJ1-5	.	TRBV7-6	CASSLIRGSNQPQHF
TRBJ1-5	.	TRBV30	CAWNLQGNQPQHF
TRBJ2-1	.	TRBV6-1	CASSDLGYNEQFF
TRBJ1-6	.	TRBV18	CASSPRQGAIGSPLHF
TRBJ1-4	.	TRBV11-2	CASSLEGQPNEKLFF
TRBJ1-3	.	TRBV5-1	CASSLEGLSGNTIYF
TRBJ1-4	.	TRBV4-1	CASSRTNDRALNEKLFF
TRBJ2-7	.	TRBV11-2	CASSFEITGEQYF
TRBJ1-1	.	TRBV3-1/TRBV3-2	CASSQGGHLNTEAFF
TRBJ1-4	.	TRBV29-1	CSAETGGNEKLFF
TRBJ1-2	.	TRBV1	CTSSPGRRDGYTF
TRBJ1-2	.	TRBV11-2	CASSLGAANYGYTF
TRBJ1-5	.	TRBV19	CASSFQSSPQHF
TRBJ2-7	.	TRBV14	CASSYFRDSYEQYF
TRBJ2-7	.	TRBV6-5	CASSSRPYEGYEQYF
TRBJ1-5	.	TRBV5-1	CASREGTSNQPQHF
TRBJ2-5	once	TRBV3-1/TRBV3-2	CASSQGVGEETQYF
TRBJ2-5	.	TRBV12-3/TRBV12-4	CASNGGHQETQYF
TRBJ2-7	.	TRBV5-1	CASSSFAGPYPSGEQYF
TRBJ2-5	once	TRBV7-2	CAASPESFGETQYF
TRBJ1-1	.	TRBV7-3	CASSLIGAGAGTEAFF
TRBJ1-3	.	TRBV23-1	CASSQADRGNTIYF
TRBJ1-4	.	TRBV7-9	CASSLATDLQEKLFF
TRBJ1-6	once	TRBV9	CASSGGTGNNSPLHF
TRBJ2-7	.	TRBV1	CTSSPLWAGGYLPKNEQYF
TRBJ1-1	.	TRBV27	CASSHRTGGAFF
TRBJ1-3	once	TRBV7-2	CASSFSGVAGNTIYF
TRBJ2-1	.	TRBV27	CASSLERSYNEQFF
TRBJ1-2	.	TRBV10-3	CATTGRVAEGGYTF
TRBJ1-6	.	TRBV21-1	CASSNTGFLAKSSPLHF
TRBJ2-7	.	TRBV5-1	CASSSGLTYEQYF
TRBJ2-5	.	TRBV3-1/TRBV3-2	CASSQGDYGETQYF
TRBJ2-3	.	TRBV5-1	CASSLRSADTQYF
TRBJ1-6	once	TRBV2	CATRPGEGNSPLHF
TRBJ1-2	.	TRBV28	CASSSVSGGTF